These 26 T cell receptor beta chains share one sample of origin, sequenced in a study of T-cell reconstitution after alpha-beta-depleted transplantation in children. The TCRbeta library incorporated unique molecular identifiers. TCRdb recomputed calls from the PCR reads with MiXCR, one row per CDR3 protein. Altogether roughly 670,000 distinct CDR3 sequences are present, about 12% being singletons, with the ten largest covering 0.65% to 0.9%. Material: PBMCs, obtained before TCRalphabeta/CD19-depleted stem cell transplant. Source of these receptors: a girl aged 2-10 years with congenital amegakaryocytic thrombocytopenia, due to receive a stem cell transplant.

This clonotype was picked up many times. The V call is TRBV7-6, the J call TRBJ2-2, with D uncertain. The CDR3 extends over 14 amino acids. V was shortened by 5 bases and J by 2 bases, with 9 bases between the two germline ends. CDR1 SGHVS and CDR2 FNYEAQ come from the germline V gene. CDR3 DNA: TGTGCCAGCAGCCCGACACTAAACACCGGGGAGCTGTTTTTT. This translates into CASSPTLNTGELFF.

This clonotype was picked up many times. This chain uses TRBV20-1 with TRBJ2-4; 8 nucleotides agree with TRBD2. Looked up from germline, CDR1 is DFQATT and CDR2 is SNEGSKA (reference sequence). This CDR3 comprises 12 residues. The V segment lost 8 bases and the J segment 0 bases; nucleotides outside the gene matches: 0. The CDR3 spells CSSGGAKNIQYF. As DNA, the CDR3 is TGCAGTAGCGGGGGAGCCAAAAACATTCAGTACTTC.

This clonotype appeared many times. The chain recombines TRBV5-1 with TRBJ2-7, with 8 bases aligning to TRBD1. In germline, CDR1 is SGHRS, CDR2 YFSETQ. V lost 1 base and J lost 6; bases outside the gene matches: 12. This CDR3 is 16 amino acids long. Here the CDR3 reads CASSLISGTGFSEQYF. DNA of the CDR3: TGCGCCAGCAGCTTGATTTCCGGGACAGGCTTTTCCGAGCAGTACTTC.

This clonotype was detected ten times or more. The genes are TRBV15 and TRBJ2-1; possible D gene TRBD2, 6 bases. CDR3 length: 13 amino acids. Per the germline V gene, CDR1 is LNHNV and CDR2 is YYDKDF (reference sequence). V was trimmed by 11 bases and J by 8 bases, leaving 19 bases between them. CDR3: CAATARGGHEQFF. As DNA, the CDR3 is TGTGCCGCGACGGCGAGGGGAGGCCATGAGCAGTTCTTC.

For this clonotype: A much larger clone differs by one base, so this may be a read error. V gene TRBV7-2 combines with J gene TRBJ2-7; perhaps TRBD2 as D (5 bases). There are 13 residues in the CDR3. Per the germline V gene, CDR1 is SGHTA and CDR2 is FQGNSA. Trimming left V 4 bases short and J 4 bases short, with 11 bases between. CDR3 nucleotide sequence: TGTGCCAGCAGCTCGGATACGGGGTACGAGCAGTACTTC. This gives the protein CASSSDTGYEQYF.

This chain's CDR3 is CSAFLPQGRKTDTQYF. The CDR3 nucleotides read TGCAGTGCTTTCCTCCCACAGGGGCGGAAGACAGATACGCAGTATTTT. The V call is TRBV20-1, the J call TRBJ2-3; the match to TRBD1 covers 7 bases. V gave up 5 bases and J gave up 3 bases; unmatched junction bases: 14. Germline lookup yields CDR1 DFQATT and CDR2 SNEGSKA (reference sequence). The CDR3 is 16 residues long.

In this sample, this clonotype turned up many times. The chain combines TRBV10-1 with TRBJ2-5; D is perhaps TRBD2 (6 bases). The CDR3 is 14 residues long. The germline V and J ends were trimmed by 3 bases and 4 bases, with 12 bases remaining between them. Germline V gene data show CDR1 as WNHNN and CDR2 as SYGVQD (reference sequence). CDR3 in amino acids: CASSDGAGRETQYF. As DNA, the CDR3 is TGCGCCAGCAGTGACGGAGCGGGCCGAGAGACCCAGTACTTC.

This clonotype was observed at least ten times. The V and J genes are TRBV20-1 and TRBJ1-1; D is uncertain. Germline V gene data show CDR1 as DFQATT and CDR2 as SNEGSKA (reference sequence). The CDR3 is 15 residues long. Trimming took 0 bases from V and 0 from J, leaving 11 bases between them. The CDR3 sequence: CSARDFRTMNTEAFF. The CDR3 DNA follows: TGCAGTGCTAGAGATTTCCGGACGATGAACACTGAAGCTTTCTTT.

In its sample, this clonotype was seen many times. The rearrangement joins TRBV20-1 to TRBJ2-2; the match to TRBD2 covers 9 bases. This CDR3 has 16 amino acids. Germline V gene sequence: CDR1 DFQATT, CDR2 SNEGSKA (reference sequence). V lost 5 bases, J lost 0 bases, and 7 bases stayed unmatched. As DNA, the CDR3 is TGCAGTGCTCCCGTCGGGACTAGCACGAACACCGGGGAGCTGTTTTTT. Translated: CSAPVGTSTNTGELFF.

The V gene is TRBV18, the J gene TRBJ2-7, with 13 bases aligning to TRBD2. This CDR3 spans 16 amino acids. J lost 6 bases, V lost 5 bases, and 10 bases had no gene match. Germline V gene data show CDR1 as KGHSH and CDR2 as LQKENI. The CDR3 reads CASSTGLAGVEREQYF. The CDR3 bases are TGTGCCAGCTCAACTGGACTAGCGGGAGTCGAACGCGAGCAGTACTTC.

This clonotype was seen ten or more times. This sequence joins TRBV24-1 and TRBJ2-4; D unclear. Trimming removed 12 bases from V and 0 bases from J, with 14 bases in between. The length of the CDR3 is 14 residues. Germline loops: CDR1 KGHDR, CDR2 SFDVKD. CDR3 region: CAPRRLGAKNIQYF. The CDR3, as DNA: TGTGCCCCCCGACGGCTCGGAGCCAAAAACATTCAGTACTTC.

CDR3 loop: CASSSTWGETQYF. In nucleotides, the CDR3 is TGCGCCAGCAGCTCTACGTGGGGAGAGACCCAGTACTTC. The chain carries TRBV5-1 and TRBJ2-5; D uncertain. Germline V gives CDR1 SGHRS, CDR2 YFSETQ. The V end lost 3 bases, the J end lost 4 bases, and 10 bases lay between the germline ends. The CDR3 consists of 13 residues. Full variable domain (rest looked up from reference TRBV5-1 and TRBJ2-5): KAGVTQTPRYLIKTRGQQVTLSCSPISGHRSVSWYQQTPGQGLQFLFEYFSETQRNKGNFPGRFSGRQFSNSRSEMNVSTLELGDSALYLCASSSTWGETQYFGPGTRLLVL.

The CDR3 DNA sequence: TGTGCCAGCAGCGGGACAGGGAGGGCTAATTTTGAAAAACTGTTTTTT. Protein sequence: CASSGTGRANFEKLFF. This sequence joins TRBV11-2 and TRBJ1-4; the match to TRBD1 covers 9 bases. Germline trimming cut 5 bases from V and 7 bases from J; bases unmatched to any gene: 11. CDR1 is SGHAT and CDR2 is FQNNGV in the germline V gene. The CDR3 has 16 residues.

This clonotype has at least ten counts. J is TRBJ2-1 and V is TRBV5-1; weak D call: TRBD2 (6 bases). CDR1 and CDR2 (germline): SGHRS, YFSETQ. Trimming left V 2 bases short and J 7 bases short, with 19 bases between. The CDR3 is 16 amino acids. In nucleotides, the CDR3 is TGCGCCAGCAGCTTTCGTCATCCGGGAGAGGGAAATGAGCAGTTCTTC. This encodes CASSFRHPGEGNEQFF.

This clonotype was seen at least ten times. The chain joins TRBV20-1 to TRBJ2-3; 7 bases are shared with TRBD2. Germline CDR1 reads DFQATT; CDR2 reads SNEGSKA (reference sequence). The CDR3 runs 16 residues. Losses at the gene ends were 2 bases for V and 3 bases for J; bases not matched to a gene: 11. CDR3 DNA sequence: TGCAGTGCTAGACTCGACCGGGACTACCCAACAGATACGCAGTATTTT. It specifies CSARLDRDYPTDTQYF.

V gene TRBV20-1 combines with J gene TRBJ2-1, with TRBD2 identical over 7 bases. V lost 1 base and J lost 8; bases outside the gene matches: 11. Germline values: CDR1 DFQATT, CDR2 SNEGSKA (reference sequence). There are 15 residues in the CDR3. Here the CDR3 DNA reads TGCAGTGCTAGAGTGTCTAGCGGAGTATCCGATGAGCAGTTCTTC. It translates to CSARVSSGVSDEQFF.

Many counts were recorded for this clonotype. V is TRBV20-1 and J is TRBJ2-2, with D unclear. The CDR3 loop spans 14 amino acids. Germline assignment: CDR1 DFQATT and CDR2 SNEGSKA (reference sequence). The V and J ends lost 0 bases and 8 bases respectively, with 13 bases between them. The CDR3 is CSARDPLLGGELFF. Here the CDR3 DNA reads TGCAGTGCTAGAGATCCACTCCTGGGGGGGGAGCTGTTTTTT.

This clonotype was seen repeatedly, ten times or more. The V and J genes are TRBV20-1 and TRBJ2-2; D not resolved. Germline CDR1 and CDR2: DFQATT and SNEGSKA (reference sequence). The CDR3 length is 16 residues. The ends were cut back, 1 base at V and 2 bases at J, with 14 bases in the middle. CDR3 sequence reads: CSARVSTAYNTGELFF. The CDR3 DNA reads as TGCAGTGCTAGAGTCTCGACGGCATACAACACCGGGGAGCTGTTTTTT.

This clonotype has more than one count but fewer than ten. The chain employs TRBV5-1 and TRBJ2-1, with D uncertain. Trimming took 1 base from V and 8 from J, leaving 13 bases between them. Germline lookup yields CDR1 SGHRS and CDR2 YFSETQ. CDR3 length equals 14 residues. The CDR3 spells CASSLLESGDEQFF. CDR3 DNA sequence: TGCGCCAGCAGCTTGCTGGAATCGGGTGATGAGCAGTTCTTC. Combining the CDR3 with reference TRBV5-1 and TRBJ2-1 gives the whole variable domain KAGVTQTPRYLIKTRGQQVTLSCSPISGHRSVSWYQQTPGQGLQFLFEYFSETQRNKGNFPGRFSGRQFSNSRSEMNVSTLELGDSALYLCASSLLESGDEQFFGPGTRLTVL.

In its sample, this clonotype was seen a few times. The rearrangement links TRBV12-3 or TRBV12-4 to TRBJ2-1, with 8 bases aligning to TRBD2. With V trimmed by 5 bases and J by 6 bases, 15 bases remained unmatched. The CDR3 length is 17 residues. The CDR3 DNA is TGTGCCAGCAGTCCTCCTAGAGGAGCGGGAGTTCTCAATGAGCAGTTCTTC. This translates into CASSPPRGAGVLNEQFF.

CDR3: CASSLLSGINNEQFF. The DNA of the CDR3 is TGCGCCAGCAGCTTGCTTAGCGGAATCAACAATGAGCAGTTCTTC. This chain connects TRBV5-1 to TRBJ2-1; TRBD2 is a possible D gene (6 bases). The CDR3 totals 15 residues. Trimming stripped 1 base from V and 5 bases from J, with 13 bases between. CDR1 and CDR2 (germline): SGHRS, YFSETQ. Based on the CDR3 plus reference TRBV5-1 and TRBJ2-1, the full variable domain is KAGVTQTPRYLIKTRGQQVTLSCSPISGHRSVSWYQQTPGQGLQFLFEYFSETQRNKGNFPGRFSGRQFSNSRSEMNVSTLELGDSALYLCASSLLSGINNEQFFGPGTRLTVL.

Ten or more counts support this clonotype. The CDR3 DNA reads TGTGCCAGCAAAATAACAGGGACATACGAGCAGTACTTC. This sequence encodes CASKITGTYEQYF. This chain links TRBV6-1 with TRBJ2-7; D might be TRBD1 (6 bases). The CDR3 totals 13 residues. Per the germline V gene, CDR1 is MNHNS and CDR2 is SASEGT. The ends were cut back, 7 bases at V and 4 bases at J, with 14 bases in the middle.

This clonotype has ten or more counts. The chain is built from TRBV12-3 or TRBV12-4 and TRBJ1-5; 9 bases align to TRBD1. After removal of 2 bases from V and 2 bases from J, the junction contained 10 bases not matched to a gene. This CDR3 comprises 18 residues. This CDR3 reads CASSLLGGWDRGNQPQHF. The CDR3 DNA reads as TGTGCCAGCAGTTTATTGGGCGGCTGGGACAGGGGCAATCAGCCCCAGCATTTT.

This clonotype was seen only a few times. The chain joins TRBV4-1 to TRBJ2-5, with TRBD2 matching 11 bases. Germline V gene data show CDR1 as MGHRA and CDR2 as YSYEKL. V lost 0 bases and J lost 13; bases outside the gene matches: 22. The CDR3 is 19 residues long. CDR3 sequence: CASSQESVPLAGGQSGLYF. CDR3 in DNA: TGCGCCAGCAGCCAAGAGTCGGTCCCCCTAGCGGGAGGCCAATCGGGTCTGTACTTC.

This clonotype was picked up many times. V and J are TRBV5-1 and TRBJ1-4, with a possible D match to TRBD1 (5 bases). Per the germline V gene, CDR1 is SGHRS and CDR2 is YFSETQ. The V and J ends lost 4 bases and 6 bases respectively, with 13 bases between them. This CDR3 has 14 amino acids. DNA for the CDR3: TGCGCCAGCAGCGCTTCTGGGACGGATGAAAAACTGTTTTTT. It is translated as CASSASGTDEKLFF.

This rearrangement joins TRBV11-2 to TRBJ2-3; D is unresolved. The germline gives CDR1 SGHAT, CDR2 FQNNGV. The CDR3 covers 15 residues. V dropped 4 bases and J dropped 0 bases, with 11 bases sitting between them. The CDR3 sequence is CASSSPETSTDTQYF. CDR3 nucleotide sequence: TGTGCCAGCAGCTCGCCAGAGACTAGCACAGATACGCAGTATTTT.